Shown below are 21 T cell receptor beta chains from a single sample sequenced in a study of identical twins. TCRdb ran MiXCR on the 5' RACE reads and lists one entry per CDR3 protein. The sample records 400,000 to 500,000 distinct CDR3 sequences, approximately 14% being singletons. In addition, the sample was reused for a study of yellow fever vaccine responses in identical twins.

Sequenced sample: CD4+ T cells sorted from blood. The receptor set was obtained from a woman under 30 in good health.

This clonotype was detected ten times or more. This chain joins TRBV12-3 or TRBV12-4 and TRBJ2-5, with D perhaps being TRBD1 or TRBD2 (5 bases each). This CDR3 contains 13 residues. Between the trimmed V and J ends, which lost 6 bases and 2 bases, there was a span of 10 bases. Here the CDR3 DNA reads TGTGCCAGCAGACTAGGGGCGCAAGAGACCCAGTACTTC. Protein sequence: CASRLGAQETQYF.

There are many counts of this clonotype. This sequence joins TRBV12-3 or TRBV12-4 and TRBJ2-1, with 8 bases that match TRBD1. Unmatched junction bases numbered 8, after V lost 5 bases and J lost 2 bases. The CDR3 totals 16 residues. The CDR3 coding sequence is TGTGCCAGCAGTCCCCCCGGACAGGGAACCTACAATGAGCAGTTCTTC. Translated: CASSPPGQGTYNEQFF.

J is TRBJ2-5 and V is TRBV4-1, with TRBD2 matching 7 bases. Germline trimming cut 2 bases from V and 5 bases from J; bases unmatched to any gene: 2. CDR3 length equals 13 residues. CDR1 is MGHRA, CDR2 YSYEKL, per germline. The DNA for the CDR3 is TGCGCCAGCAGCCAAATACTAGCGGAGACCCAGTACTTC. It translates to CASSQILAETQYF.

This sequence joins TRBV10-3 and TRBJ2-5; D possibly corresponds to TRBD2 (6 bases). The V gene's germline CDR1 is ENHRY and CDR2 SYGVKD. Between the trimmed V and J ends, which lost 2 bases and 2 bases, there was a span of 9 bases. The CDR3 spans 14 residues. In nucleotides, the CDR3 is TGTGCCATCAGTGAGGCGGGACCTCAAGAGACCCAGTACTTC. Residues: CAISEAGPQETQYF.

The chain carries TRBV4-1 and TRBJ2-2; tentatively, D is TRBD1 (7 bases). This CDR3 spans 15 amino acids. V was cut by 3 bases and J by 6 bases, with 14 bases left in between. Germline V CDR1 and CDR2: MGHRA, YSYEKL. CDR3 amino acids: CASSQEGQIPGELFF. The CDR3 DNA sequence: TGCGCCAGCAGCCAGGAGGGACAGATCCCCGGGGAGCTGTTTTTT.

The V and J genes are TRBV27 and TRBJ2-1; D may match TRBD1 or TRBD2 (5 bases each). From germline, CDR1 is MNHEY and CDR2 SMNVEV (reference sequence). The CDR3 is 16 residues long. V lost 3 bases and J lost 8, with 20 bases in between. The CDR3 sequence: CASSFYRFGGWDEQFF. Here the CDR3 DNA reads TGTGCCAGCAGTTTTTACCGGTTTGGGGGTTGGGATGAGCAGTTCTTC.

This clonotype was counted between two and nine times. This rearrangement joins TRBV20-1 to TRBJ1-4, with D unresolved. There are 14 residues in the CDR3. Trimming pared 6 bases from V and 7 bases from J, leaving 18 bases between. Germline loops: CDR1 DFQATT, CDR2 SNEGSKA (reference sequence). The DNA for the CDR3 is TGCAGTGCCATCGAGCCGACAAGCGGTGAAAAACTGTTTTTT. Translated: CSAIEPTSGEKLFF.

The gene calls are TRBV29-1 and TRBJ2-2, with 8 nucleotides matching TRBD1. V was clipped by 2 bases and J by 1 base; unmatched bases: 18. Germline CDR1 and CDR2: SQVTM and ANQGSEA. The CDR3 spans 20 residues. CDR3 DNA: TGCAGCGTTGAACCCGTACAGGGGGTTATATTAAGTGAGAACACCGGGGAGCTGTTTTTT. Residues: CSVEPVQGVILSENTGELFF.

This clonotype has more than one count but fewer than ten. V and J are TRBV7-2 and TRBJ1-1; possibly TRBD1 for D (6 bases). CDR3 size: 14 residues. Trimming took off 2 bases at V and 7 bases at J, with 14 bases between the two ends. CDR1 and CDR2 from the germline V gene are SGHTA and FQGNSA. CDR3 nucleotides: TGTGCCAGCAGCTTATCCGGGGGGCTGTATGAAGCTTTCTTT. This translates into CASSLSGGLYEAFF.

The chain joins TRBV5-1 to TRBJ2-3; weak D call: TRBD1 (6 bases). This CDR3 spans 18 amino acids. Trimming took off 0 bases at V and 5 bases at J, with 22 bases between the two ends. Germline V gene lookup returns CDR1 SGHRS and CDR2 YFSETQ. CDR3 nucleotide sequence: TGCGCCAGCAGCTTGGCCGGGCCGATCTTGGGGGCCCAAGATACGCAGTATTTT. It yields the protein CASSLAGPILGAQDTQYF.

This clonotype appeared a few times. V gene TRBV4-3 combines with J gene TRBJ2-3; tentative D call: TRBD1 (5 bases). Trimming left V 0 bases short and J 4 bases short, with 11 bases between. The germline gives CDR1 LGHNA, CDR2 YSLEER. The CDR3 contains 15 residues. The CDR3: CASSQDGGAADTQYF. The CDR3 coding sequence is TGCGCCAGCAGCCAAGACGGTGGGGCGGCAGATACGCAGTATTTT.

This clonotype has more than one count but fewer than ten. The rearrangement joins TRBV21-1 to TRBJ2-7. TRBV21-1 is a pseudogene. CDR3 length: 15 amino acids. The CDR3 coding sequence is TGTGCCAGCAGCAGAGAGGAGGGAGCCACCTACGAGCAGTACTTC. This codes for CASSREEGATYEQYF.

The table lists this clonotype with a few counts. V and J are TRBV28 and TRBJ2-7; 7 bases are shared with TRBD1. V lost 3 bases and J lost 0; bases outside the gene matches: 5. Germline CDR1 is MDHEN and CDR2 is SYDVKM. The CDR3 runs 15 residues. The chain's CDR3 is CASSFMGQTSYEQYF. The CDR3 nucleotides read TGTGCCAGCAGTTTTATGGGACAGACCTCCTACGAGCAGTACTTC.

The rearrangement uses TRBV7-2 and TRBJ1-6, with unresolved D. Germline V gene data show CDR1 as SGHTA and CDR2 as FQGNSA. V was shortened by 7 bases and J by 10 bases, with 23 bases between the two germline ends. The CDR3 is 16 residues long. In DNA form, the CDR3 reads TGTGCCAGCACCCAGAGGTTGGCAGGCCCCGGGTCACCCCTCCACTTT. This translates into CASTQRLAGPGSPLHF.

This chain uses TRBV12-3 or TRBV12-4 with TRBJ1-6, with D possibly being TRBD1 (5 bases). The V end was cut by 6 bases, the J end by 6 bases, with 12 bases between. The CDR3 runs 14 residues. The CDR3 coding sequence is TGTGCCAGCAGCGAGACAGTATTTAATTCACCCCTCCACTTT. Protein sequence: CASSETVFNSPLHF.

This chain connects TRBV5-6 to TRBJ2-7; 8 bases align to TRBD2. The CDR3 is 16 residues long. The germline CDR1 and CDR2 sequences are SGHDT and YYEEEE. V dropped 0 bases and J dropped 6; count of bases not matched to a gene: 11. Here the CDR3 reads CASSLGREGPGGEQYF. DNA for the CDR3: TGTGCCAGCAGCTTGGGACGGGAGGGCCCAGGCGGCGAGCAGTACTTC.

This clonotype was detected many times. The CDR3 here is CASSAQLGSYEQYF. CDR3 sequence (DNA): TGTGCCAGCAGCGCCCAACTAGGGTCCTACGAGCAGTACTTC. This chain connects TRBV9 to TRBJ2-7; possibly TRBD2 for D (5 bases). The CDR3 length is 14 residues. The germline gives CDR1 SGDLS, CDR2 YYNGEE. V was cut by 3 bases and J by 1 base, with 11 bases left in between.

DNA of the CDR3: TGTGCCAGCAGCAAGGAAGCGTGGGGCACTGAAGCTTTCTTT. This codes for CASSKEAWGTEAFF. The V call is TRBV14, the J call TRBJ1-1, with unresolved D. This CDR3 is built from 14 residues. V lost 5 bases and J 4 bases, leaving 14 bases between the germline ends. Germline CDR1 is SGHDN and CDR2 is FVKESK.

The chain couples TRBV5-1 to TRBJ2-5; TRBD2 aligns across 8 bases. V was clipped by 4 bases and J by 5 bases; unmatched bases: 10. This CDR3 contains 15 residues. Germline values: CDR1 SGHRS, CDR2 YFSETQ. The CDR3 nucleotides are TGCGCCAGCAGCGCCGGGACTAGGAGAGAGGAGACCCAGTACTTC. This gives the protein CASSAGTRREETQYF. Together with reference TRBV5-1 and TRBJ2-5, the CDR3 gives the full variable domain: KAGVTQTPRYLIKTRGQQVTLSCSPISGHRSVSWYQQTPGQGLQFLFEYFSETQRNKGNFPGRFSGRQFSNSRSEMNVSTLELGDSALYLCASSAGTRREETQYFGPGTRLLVL.

This clonotype occurred a few times. The genes are TRBV30 and TRBJ2-1; perhaps TRBD1 as D (5 bases). Between the trimmed V and J ends, which lost 2 bases and 1 base, there was a span of 15 bases. The CDR3 loop spans 16 amino acids. Germline values: CDR1 GTSNPN, CDR2 SVGIG (reference sequence). CDR3 DNA sequence: TGTGCCTGGAGTTCCAAGGGGCTAGGGTCCTACAATGAGCAGTTCTTC. It translates to CAWSSKGLGSYNEQFF.

The chain couples TRBV7-9 to TRBJ2-5; 9 nucleotides match TRBD1. V was pared by 11 bases and J by 4 bases, with 14 bases of the junction left unmatched. The germline CDR1 and CDR2 sequences are SEHNR and FQNEAQ (reference sequence). The CDR3 spans 15 residues. The CDR3 spells CAGGTGTGRGETQYF. CDR3 in DNA: TGTGCCGGGGGGACAGGGACCGGGAGAGGAGAGACCCAGTACTTC.